The present TCR beta chain was sequenced within a study of T-cell memory formation after mild COVID-19. Findings and caveats of the study: Memory sampled before infection contained some responding clones, suggesting cross-reactive memory joined. What remained unconfirmed was the SARS-CoV-2 specificity of second-wave clones peaking on day 37.

A 5'RACE reaction primed in the constant segment made cDNA libraries of TCR alpha and TCR beta, and these carried sample barcodes and UMIs. Via MiXCR, TCRdb re-called the 5' RACE reads, giving one row per CDR3 protein. This sample carries about 560,000 distinct CDR3 sequences, roughly 17% of them seen once, and the ten largest clones take around 7.8%. CDR1 LGHNA and CDR2 YSLEER come from the germline V gene. This CDR3 contains 15 residues. V lost 3 bases and J lost 7; bases outside the gene matches: 8. To note about this clonotype: Its matching antigen is unknown.

This sequence joins TRBV4-3 and TRBJ2-1; 8 nucleotides line up with TRBD2. Sequenced: PBMCs or a T cell subset sorted from them (not recorded which). The receptor comes from an adult woman who had mild COVID-19 (a few samples of this study predate the infection). Cell type and time point are not known. The CDR3 DNA is TGCGCCAGCAGCCAGCCCAGCGGGGGTAGGAATGAGCAGTTCTTC. It encodes CASSQPSGGRNEQFF.